A selection of T cell receptor beta chains follows, all from one sample in a study of technical replicates of blood from a handful of donors. Sequenced by immunoSEQ multiplex PCR; TCRdb stores in-frame clones only, minus some. In the table there are approximately 70,000 clones, about 94% of which are singletons. The specimen sequenced was T cells isolated from PBMCs. The receptors shown here come from a human donor in good health. CDR3s include the opening cysteine and the closing phenylalanine or tryptophan. A D gene is named only where the DNA matches it firmly. Rows give clone size only sometimes, using once, few, many, or a class for an expanded clone.

V gene	J gene	clone size	D gene	CDR3 length	CDR3 DNA	CDR3 protein
TRBV5-1	TRBJ2-2	.	TRBD1	15	TGCGCCAGCAGCGAGCGGGACAGGGTCACCGGGGAGCTGTTTTTT	CASSERDRVTGELFF
TRBV9	TRBJ2-7	once	TRBD2	15	TGTGCCAGCAGCGTAAGGGAGCGGGAGTGGGGGGAGCAGTACTTC	CASSVREREWGEQYF
TRBV27	TRBJ2-7	.	.	12	TGTGCCAGCAGTCCCTCCCTCTTCGAGCAGTACTTC	CASSPSLFEQYF
TRBV27	TRBJ2-1	once	TRBD2	15	TGTGCCAGCAGTTTTGTAGCGGGAAGCTACAATGAGCAGTTCTTC	CASSFVAGSYNEQFF
TRBV18	TRBJ2-7	once	TRBD1	16	TGTGCCAGCTCACCAGCTATCGACAGGGGGCAATACGAGCAGTACTTC	CASSPAIDRGQYEQYF
TRBV7-2	TRBJ2-3	.	.	13	TGTGCCAGCACCAGCGGGAGCACAGATACGCAGTATTTT	CASTSGSTDTQYF
TRBV6-1	TRBJ2-7	.	TRBD2	15	TGTGCCAGCAGTGACTTTAGCGGGAGGCTGATCGAGCAGTACTTC	CASSDFSGRLIEQYF
TRBV7-2	TRBJ2-7	.	TRBD2	18	TGTGCCAGCAGCTTAGAGGATGGCGGGAGTTATTCAGGCTACGAGCAGTACTTC	CASSLEDGGSYSGYEQYF
TRBV7-9	TRBJ2-5	.	TRBD1	15	TGTGCCAGCAGCGGACAGGGGGACCACCAAGAGACCCAGTACTTC	CASSGQGDHQETQYF
TRBV25-1	TRBJ2-1	.	TRBD2	16	TGTGCCAGCAGTGGGGGACTAGCGGGAGTAGGAAATGAGCAGTTCTTC	CASSGGLAGVGNEQFF
TRBV19	TRBJ1-5	.	TRBD1	14	TGTGCCAGTAGCACACAGGGGCAGGGTCAGCCCCAGCATTTT	CASSTQGQGQPQHF
TRBV28	TRBJ1-1	.	.	13	TGTGCCAGCAGTTTGATATCCAGGGGCGAAGCTTTCTTT	CASSLISRGEAFF
TRBV11-3	TRBJ2-7	.	.	14	TGTGCCAGCAGTTTAGCTCCCACTGTCTACGAGCAGTACTTC	CASSLAPTVYEQYF
TRBV5-6	TRBJ2-7	.	.	15	TGTGCCAGCAGCCTAAACCTGGGCCCGCTCTACGAGCAGTACTTC	CASSLNLGPLYEQYF
TRBV7-2	TRBJ2-3	.	TRBD2	15	TGTGCCAGCACCATACTAGCGGGGTTCACAGATACGCAGTATTTT	CASTILAGFTDTQYF
TRBV7-3	TRBJ2-3	.	TRBD2	18	TGTGCCAGCAGCTTACCCTCACTAGCGGGAGGACCAGGGGATACGCAGTATTTT	CASSLPSLAGGPGDTQYF
TRBV27	TRBJ2-1	.	.	11	TGTGCCAGCAGCTTGAGGCCCTTTTGGTTCTTC	CASSLRPFWFF
TRBV2	TRBJ2-3	.	TRBD2	16	TGTGCCAGCAGTGAAGGACTAGCGGGAGGCGCAGATACGCAGTATTTT	CASSEGLAGGADTQYF
TRBV7-2	TRBJ2-7	.	.	12	TGTGCCAGCAGCTGGGGGACTTACGAGCAGTACTTC	CASSWGTYEQYF
TRBV29-1	TRBJ1-1	.	TRBD1	13	TGCAGCGTCGACTCCGGTAGGGGGCGAGGAGCTTTCTTT	CSVDSGRGRGAFF
TRBV9	TRBJ1-5	.	TRBD1	14	TGTGCCAGCAGCGGCGGGACAGGGAATCAGCCCCAGCATTTT	CASSGGTGNQPQHF
TRBV28	TRBJ1-1	.	.	13	TGTGCCAGCATTCCAGGGGAAGGCCCTGAAGCTTTCTTT	CASIPGEGPEAFF
TRBV4-3	TRBJ1-5	.	TRBD1	18	TGCGCCAGCAGCCAAGAATGGGACAGGGGCTTAAGCAATCAGCCCCAGCATTTT	CASSQEWDRGLSNQPQHF
TRBV6-5	TRBJ2-5	.	.	13	TGTGCCAGCAGTTTCACGCCGGGAGAGACCCAGTACTTC	CASSFTPGETQYF
TRBV5-6	TRBJ2-5	.	TRBD1	15	TGTGCCAGCAGCCTCCACGGACAGGGCTATGAGACCCAGTACTTC	CASSLHGQGYETQYF
TRBV30	TRBJ2-7	.	TRBD1	14	TGTGCCTGGGACCAGACAGGGTTTGGCTACGAGCAGTACTTC	CAWDQTGFGYEQYF
TRBV18	TRBJ1-4	.	.	12	TGTGCCAGCTCAGGCGGCGGGGAAAAACTGTTTTTT	CASSGGGEKLFF
TRBV27	TRBJ2-3	.	TRBD2	15	TGTGCCAGCAGTAAACTAGCGGGAGAGGGGGATACGCAGTATTTT	CASSKLAGEGDTQYF
TRBV29-1	TRBJ2-1	.	TRBD1	16	TGCAGCGTTCCCGGACAGGGGATCGTCTCCTACAATGAGCAGTTCTTC	CSVPGQGIVSYNEQFF
TRBV19	TRBJ2-1	.	TRBD2	13	TGTGCCAGTAGTTCCATAGCGGGTTTTTGGCAGTTCTTC	CASSSIAGFWQFF
TRBV29-1	TRBJ2-1	.	TRBD2	13	TGCAGCCTAAGCGGGAGGGCCATTAATGAGCAGTTCTTC	CSLSGRAINEQFF
TRBV2	TRBJ1-4	.	TRBD1	14	TGTGCCAGCAGCAGCGACAGGGTAATTGAAAAACTGTTTTTT	CASSSDRVIEKLFF
TRBV30	TRBJ2-3	.	TRBD2	16	TGTGCCTGGATTAAATCCCTAGCGGGGCACACAGATACGCAGTATTTT	CAWIKSLAGHTDTQYF
TRBV6-1	TRBJ2-7	.	TRBD2	16	TGTGCCAGCAGGGAACTAGCGGGAGGAAGGTCCTACGAGCAGTACTTC	CASRELAGGRSYEQYF
TRBV7-3	TRBJ2-1	once	.	15	TGTGCCAGCAGCAGAAAACAGGGTGCGGACAATGAGCAGTTCTTC	CASSRKQGADNEQFF
TRBV27	TRBJ1-1	.	.	13	TGTGCCAGCAGTTTTGGGCCCTTGACTGAAGCTTTCTTT	CASSFGPLTEAFF
TRBV25-1	TRBJ2-5	.	TRBD2	14	TGTGCCAGCAGTGAAAGGGGAGGGGCAGAGACCCAGTACTTC	CASSERGGAETQYF
TRBV7-6	TRBJ2-1	.	.	13	TGTGCCAGCAGCTTTAACTCCTACAATGAGCAGTTCTTC	CASSFNSYNEQFF
TRBV6-5	TRBJ2-1	.	TRBD1	16	TGTGCCAGCAGTTACTCGGGGATATACAGGGGCAATGAGCAGTTCTTC	CASSYSGIYRGNEQFF
TRBV27	TRBJ2-7	once	.	13	TGTGCCAGCAGTTTATTAGGGGGGGACGAGCAGTACTTC	CASSLLGGDEQYF
TRBV11-2	TRBJ2-7	.	.	13	TGTGCCAGCAGCTTAGTCAGCTCCTACGAGCAGTACTTC	CASSLVSSYEQYF
TRBV6-1	TRBJ1-1	once	.	17	TGTGCCAGCAGTGAAGCGCGGTTACGGGGGAAAACACTGGGAGCTTTCTTT	CASSEARLRGKTLGAFF
TRBV9	TRBJ1-1	.	.	13	TGTGCCAGCAGCGCACAAATGAACACTGAAGCTTTCTTT	CASSAQMNTEAFF
TRBV29-1	TRBJ2-7	.	.	13	TGCAGCGTGTTGAGGGGACAAGACTACGAGCAGTACTTC	CSVLRGQDYEQYF
TRBV4-1	TRBJ2-5	.	.	13	TGCGCCAGCAGCCAAGTTCTCCAAGAGACCCAGTACTTC	CASSQVLQETQYF
TRBV6-1	TRBJ1-2	.	.	13	TGTGCCAGCAGTGAGGGCACCCTGAGCGGCTACACCTTC	CASSEGTLSGYTF
TRBV2	TRBJ2-3	.	.	15	TGTGCCAGCACCGCCCCGGGAGACGGTACAGATACGCAGTATTTT	CASTAPGDGTDTQYF
TRBV4-1	TRBJ2-1	once	.	13	TGCGCCAGCAGCTGGACCCGGGGCAATGAGCAGTTCTTC	CASSWTRGNEQFF
TRBV27	TRBJ2-7	.	TRBD1	15	TGTGCCAGCAGTTTGAGAAGACAGGGGTCGTACGAGCAGTACTTC	CASSLRRQGSYEQYF
TRBV6-6	TRBJ2-7	.	TRBD1	14	TGTGCCAGCAGTTACGCGGGGACAGGTAACGAGCAGTACTTC	CASSYAGTGNEQYF
TRBV19	TRBJ1-2	.	.	15	TGTGCCAGTAGTACTGACAGTATCTTAACACATGGCTACACCTTC	CASSTDSILTHGYTF
TRBV6-6	TRBJ2-2	.	.	13	TGTGCCAGCAGTTTCAACAGGGACGGGGAGCTGTTTTTT	CASSFNRDGELFF
TRBV27	TRBJ1-1	.	TRBD1	15	TGTGCCAGCGGCCCCTGGGACAGGGGGCGGACTGAAGCTTTCTTT	CASGPWDRGRTEAFF
TRBV11-3	TRBJ1-4	.	.	16	TGTGCCAGCAGTTTGGGCCTTACGGCAACTAATGAAAAACTGTTTTTT	CASSLGLTATNEKLFF
TRBV9	TRBJ2-7	.	TRBD1	14	TGTGCCAGCAGCGTGGGACAGACTCCCTACGAGCAGTACTTC	CASSVGQTPYEQYF
TRBV27	TRBJ1-5	.	.	17	TGTGCCAGCAGTTTGGCCCTTCGGGAGAGAGGCAATCAGCCCCAGCATTTT	CASSLALRERGNQPQHF
TRBV5-1	TRBJ2-7	.	TRBD1	15	TGCGCCAGCAGCTTGGTCTCGGGACAGGGCGTCGAGCAGTACTTC	CASSLVSGQGVEQYF